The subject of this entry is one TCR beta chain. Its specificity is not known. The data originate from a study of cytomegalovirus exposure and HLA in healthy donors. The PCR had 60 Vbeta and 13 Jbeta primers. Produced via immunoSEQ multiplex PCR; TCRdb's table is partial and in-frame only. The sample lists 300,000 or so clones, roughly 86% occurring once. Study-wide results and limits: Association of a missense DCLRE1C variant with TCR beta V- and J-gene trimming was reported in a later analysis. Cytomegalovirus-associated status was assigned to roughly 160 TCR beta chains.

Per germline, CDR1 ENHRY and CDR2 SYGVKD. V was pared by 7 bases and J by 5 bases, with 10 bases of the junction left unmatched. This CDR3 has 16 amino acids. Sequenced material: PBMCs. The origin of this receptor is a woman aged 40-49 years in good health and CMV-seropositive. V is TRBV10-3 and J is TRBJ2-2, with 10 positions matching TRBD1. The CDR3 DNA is TGTGCCATCAAACCCGAGACAGGGGGCAGGACCGGGGAGCTGTTTTTT. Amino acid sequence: CAIKPETGGRTGELFF.